What follows are 23 T cell receptor beta chains derived from one specimen sequenced in a study of shared clonotypes between healthy human individuals. Sequencing was performed with immunoSEQ multiplex PCR; in TCRdb, only in-frame clones are kept and a portion is missing. The repertoire holds roughly 500,000 clones, around 79% seen once, with around 13% in the top ten. Sequenced sample: PBMCs. These receptors came from a middle-aged woman in good health. Some clones in this sample may be carry-over from other donors' samples.

The chain couples TRBV2 to TRBJ2-7, with 13 nucleotides matching TRBD2. The CDR3 totals 16 residues. Unmatched junction bases numbered 5, after V lost 5 bases and J lost 1 base. From germline, CDR1 is SNHLY and CDR2 FYNNEI. The CDR3 here is CASSPGLAGLSYEQYF. CDR3 bases: TGTGCCAGCAGTCCGGGACTAGCGGGATTATCCTACGAGCAGTACTTC.

This clone appeared a few times. The chain joins TRBV11-2 to TRBJ2-3, with 10 bases that match TRBD1. CDR3 length: 16 amino acids. After removal of 5 bases from V and 3 bases from J, the junction contained 8 bases not matched to a gene. The germline CDR1 and CDR2 sequences are SGHAT and FQNNGV. This chain's CDR3 is CASSARQGQGTDTQYF. CDR3 coding DNA: TGTGCCAGCAGCGCAAGACAGGGACAGGGGACAGATACGCAGTATTTT.

The chain recombines TRBV4-2 with TRBJ2-3; no clear D. V was shortened by 4 bases and J by 2 bases, with 13 bases between the two germline ends. This CDR3 has 15 amino acids. CDR1 and CDR2 from the germline V gene are LGHNA and YNFKEQ. The CDR3 region has the DNA TGTGCCAGCAGCCCCCGGGTGGCGGACACAGATACGCAGTATTTT. Translating gives CASSPRVADTDTQYF.

The genes are TRBV28 and TRBJ1-5; D remains unclear. Trimming pared 5 bases from V and 3 bases from J, leaving 17 bases between. Germline values: CDR1 MDHEN, CDR2 SYDVKM. The CDR3 consists of 16 residues. The CDR3 DNA sequence: TGTGCCAGCAGTCCCCACTTCCGGGCCATCAATCAGCCCCAGCATTTT. As protein: CASSPHFRAINQPQHF.

The V and J genes are TRBV9 and TRBJ2-1; 9 nucleotides line up with TRBD2. Germline trimming cut 2 bases from V and 9 bases from J; bases unmatched to any gene: 9. CDR3 length equals 15 residues. In germline, CDR1 is SGDLS, CDR2 YYNGEE. CDR3 sequence reads: CASSVIGTSSSEQFF. CDR3 bases: TGTGCCAGCAGCGTGATCGGGACTAGCAGTAGTGAGCAGTTCTTC.

The chain employs TRBV6-1 and TRBJ1-2; unclear D gene. The CDR3 runs to 13 residues. Between the trimmed V and J ends, which lost 3 bases and 0 bases, there was a span of 5 bases. The germline CDR1 and CDR2 sequences are MNHNS and SASEGT. The CDR3 nucleotides are TGTGCCAGCAGTGACGCGACTAACTATGGCTACACCTTC. Translating it yields CASSDATNYGYTF.

The chain recombines TRBV9 with TRBJ1-5; weak D call: TRBD1 (5 bases). This CDR3 has 14 amino acids. Trimming removed 4 bases at V and 0 bases at J, with 8 bases between. The V gene's germline CDR1 is SGDLS and CDR2 YYNGEE. The CDR3 coding sequence is TGTGCCAGCAGCTACGGGGGTAGCAATCAGCCCCAGCATTTT. This gives the protein CASSYGGSNQPQHF.

This clone was picked up one time. The chain carries TRBV5-1 and TRBJ2-3; D assignment may be TRBD1 or TRBD2 (5 bases each). This CDR3 has 16 amino acids. V lost 5 bases, J lost 4 bases, and 20 bases lay in between. Per the germline V gene, CDR1 is SGHRS and CDR2 is YFSETQ. The CDR3 is CASRRDPGVQADTQYF. Written as DNA, the CDR3 is TGCGCCAGCAGGAGGGACCCCGGAGTTCAGGCAGATACGCAGTATTTT. The full variable domain, with the rest looked up from reference TRBV5-1 and TRBJ2-3, is KAGVTQTPRYLIKTRGQQVTLSCSPISGHRSVSWYQQTPGQGLQFLFEYFSETQRNKGNFPGRFSGRQFSNSRSEMNVSTLELGDSALYLCASRRDPGVQADTQYFGPGTRLTVL.

This clone was seen just once. This sequence joins TRBV27 and TRBJ1-2, with 10 bases lining up with TRBD1. Germline CDR1 MNHEY, CDR2 SMNVEV (reference sequence). The junction had 15 bases not matched to a gene; V was cut back by 6 bases and J by 2 bases. This CDR3 comprises 18 residues. CDR3 nucleotides: TGTGCCAGCAGACCCCACCGGGACAGGGGAAGGGCAAACTATGGCTACACCTTC. Translated: CASRPHRDRGRANYGYTF.

The chain links TRBV4-3 to TRBJ2-5, with D perhaps matching TRBD1 (5 bases). The DNA end is a closer match to TRBJ2-7, so the J assignment may be wrong. Germline CDR1 LGHNA, CDR2 YSLEER. CDR3 length: 15 amino acids. Written as DNA, the CDR3 is TGCGCCAGCAGCCAAGCACCAGGGCCTCAGTACGAGCAGTACTTC. This sequence encodes CASSQAPGPQYEQYF.

The rearrangement links TRBV20-1 to TRBJ1-4; D unresolved. The V end lost 5 bases, the J end lost 8 bases, and 9 bases lay between the germline ends. There are 11 residues in the CDR3. From germline, CDR1 is DFQATT and CDR2 SNEGSKA (reference sequence). The CDR3 nucleotides read TGCAGTGCTCCCCTCCGCGAAAAACTGTTTTTT. Translated, it gives CSAPLREKLFF.

The CDR3 sequence: CASSLGLTGNGSPLHF. The CDR3 DNA reads as TGTGCCAGCAGCTTGGGTTTGACAGGGAACGGCTCACCCCTCCACTTT. The chain carries TRBV5-4 and TRBJ1-6; 7 nucleotides agree with TRBD1. The CDR3 runs 16 residues. The V segment lost 0 bases and the J segment 10 bases; nucleotides outside the gene matches: 10. From germline, CDR1 is SGHNT and CDR2 YYREEE (reference sequence).

This clone was counted many times. The CDR3 loop reads CASSLGTEGIAFF. For the CDR3, the DNA is TGCGCCAGCAGCTTGGGGACAGAGGGAATCGCTTTCTTT. This rearrangement joins TRBV5-1 to TRBJ1-1, with D perhaps TRBD1 (6 bases). Germline V gene data show CDR1 as SGHRS and CDR2 as YFSETQ. The CDR3 runs 13 residues. Deletions cut 0 bases from V and 11 bases from J, with 14 bases between.

This chain connects TRBV2 to TRBJ1-2; D unclear. V was cut by 10 bases and J by 5 bases, with 14 bases left in between. Germline loops: CDR1 SNHLY, CDR2 FYNNEI. CDR3 length equals 12 residues. CDR3: CATQRQSYGYTF. In DNA, the CDR3 is TGTGCCACTCAAAGGCAGTCATATGGCTACACCTTC. The full variable domain, its missing parts supplied by reference TRBV2 and TRBJ1-2, is EPEVTQTPSHQVTQMGQEVILRCVPISNHLYFYWYRQILGQKVEFLVSFYNNEISEKSEIFDDQFSVERPDGSNFTLKIRSTKLEDSAMYFCATQRQSYGYTFGSGTRLTVV.

DNA of the CDR3: TGTGCCAGCAGCCTCTGGGACAGGAGCAATCAGCCCCAGCATTTT. Protein sequence: CASSLWDRSNQPQHF. The J gene is TRBJ1-5, the V gene TRBV5-6, with 8 positions matching TRBD1. Germline lookup yields CDR1 SGHDT and CDR2 YYEEEE. This CDR3 contains 15 residues. Trimming took 4 bases from V and 1 from J; bases not matched to a gene: 4.

This clone was found once. The chain is built from TRBV6-1 and TRBJ2-7; TRBD1 might be the D (5 bases). V shed 1 base and J shed 5 bases, with 12 bases lying between them. This CDR3 has 14 residues. Looked up from germline, CDR1 is MNHNS and CDR2 is SASEGT. This chain's CDR3 is CASSEVPRAHEQYF. The CDR3 nucleotides read TGTGCCAGCAGTGAAGTCCCCAGGGCCCACGAGCAGTACTTC.

V usage is TRBV4-1 and J usage is TRBJ1-5; 8 nucleotides align to TRBD1. The germline V gene encodes CDR1 MGHRA and CDR2 YSYEKL. The CDR3 consists of 16 residues. The V gene end was trimmed by 1 base and the J gene end by 7 bases; junction bases not matched to a gene: 9. The CDR3 reads CASSQVGRDRRQPQHF. The CDR3 DNA is TGCGCCAGCAGCCAAGTCGGCCGGGACAGGCGACAGCCCCAGCATTTT.

The chain uses TRBV6-6 and TRBJ2-5; D not certain. Germline lookup yields CDR1 MNHNY and CDR2 SVGAGI (reference sequence). Trimming removed 0 bases from V and 1 base from J, with 12 bases in between. The CDR3 has 16 amino acids. The CDR3 spells CASSYSNVDPQETQYF. CDR3 sequence (DNA): TGTGCCAGCAGTTACTCGAATGTGGATCCCCAAGAGACCCAGTACTTC.

This chain connects TRBV9 to TRBJ2-5; 7 bases match TRBD1. The germline gives CDR1 SGDLS, CDR2 YYNGEE. V shed 2 bases, J shed 4 bases, and the junction held 5 bases outside the gene matches. This CDR3 comprises 14 residues. The CDR3 protein is CASSVTDRVETQYF. DNA of the CDR3: TGTGCCAGCAGCGTTACCGACAGGGTAGAGACCCAGTACTTC. Combining the CDR3 with reference TRBV9 and TRBJ2-5 gives the whole variable domain DSGVTQTPKHLITATGQRVTLRCSPRSGDLSVYWYQQSLDQGLQFLIQYYNGEERAKGNILERFSAQQFPDLHSELNLSSLELGDSALYFCASSVTDRVETQYFGPGTRLLVL.

The rearrangement uses TRBV28 and TRBJ2-7; D not certain. This CDR3 spans 14 amino acids. Germline values: CDR1 MDHEN, CDR2 SYDVKM. Trimming stripped 6 bases from V and 5 bases from J, with 17 bases between. CDR3 residues: CASSTYNLSHEQYF. CDR3 sequence (DNA): TGTGCCAGCAGCACGTACAATTTGTCCCACGAGCAGTACTTC.

This chain connects TRBV7-9 to TRBJ1-2, with D maybe TRBD1 (5 bases). Germline CDR1 reads SEHNR; CDR2 reads FQNEAQ (reference sequence). CDR3 size: 14 residues. V shed 6 bases and J shed 3 bases, with 14 bases lying between them. CDR3 amino acids: CASRADWDDYGYTF. CDR3 in DNA: TGTGCCAGCAGGGCGGACTGGGACGACTATGGCTACACCTTC. Based on the CDR3 plus reference TRBV7-9 and TRBJ1-2, the full variable domain is DTGVSQNPRHKITKRGQNVTFRCDPISEHNRLYWYRQTLGQGPEFLTYFQNEAQLEKSRLLSDRFSAERPKGSFSTLEIQRTEQGDSAMYLCASRADWDDYGYTFGSGTRLTVV.

V gene TRBV4-3 combines with J gene TRBJ2-3; D tentatively reads TRBD1 or TRBD2 (5 bases each). The CDR3 spans 15 residues. CDR1 and CDR2 from the germline V gene are LGHNA and YSLEER. Trimming shortened V by 2 bases and J by 6 bases, and 15 bases separated the two germline ends. CDR3 sequence reads: CASSQLSREGDTQYF. CDR3 coding DNA: TGCGCCAGCAGCCAATTGTCCAGAGAGGGGGATACGCAGTATTTT.

This clone was counted between two and nine times. CDR3 DNA: TGTGCCAGCAGAAGCGGACAGGGGGTTTATGGCTACACCTTC. Translation gives CASRSGQGVYGYTF. The genes are TRBV11-2 and TRBJ1-2; 10 bases match TRBD1. The trim removed 6 bases at V and 5 bases at J, leaving 6 bases unmatched. Germline lookup yields CDR1 SGHAT and CDR2 FQNNGV. CDR3 length: 14 amino acids. The whole variable domain, remainder taken from reference TRBV11-2 and TRBJ1-2, is EAGVAQSPRYKIIEKRQSVAFWCNPISGHATLYWYQQILGQGPKLLIQFQNNGVVDDSQLPKDRFSAERLKGVDSTLKIQPAKLEDSAVYLCASRSGQGVYGYTFGSGTRLTVV.